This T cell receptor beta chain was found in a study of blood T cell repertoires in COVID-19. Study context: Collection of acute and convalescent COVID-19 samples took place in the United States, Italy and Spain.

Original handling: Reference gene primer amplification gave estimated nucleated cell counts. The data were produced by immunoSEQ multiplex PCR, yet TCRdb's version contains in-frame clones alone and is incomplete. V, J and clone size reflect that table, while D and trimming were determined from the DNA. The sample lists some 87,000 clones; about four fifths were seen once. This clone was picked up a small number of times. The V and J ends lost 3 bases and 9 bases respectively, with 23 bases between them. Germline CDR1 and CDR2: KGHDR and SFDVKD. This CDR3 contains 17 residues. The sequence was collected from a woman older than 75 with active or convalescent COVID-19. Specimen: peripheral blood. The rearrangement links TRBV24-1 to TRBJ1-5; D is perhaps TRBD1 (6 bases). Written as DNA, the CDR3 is TGTGCCACCAGTGATGACTCACAGGGAAGCGGACGGACGCCCCAGCATTTT. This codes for CATSDDSQGSGRTPQHF.